What follows are 24 T cell receptor beta chains derived from one specimen sequenced in a study of beta chain features in type 1 diabetes. Study conclusions and caveats: Among all four CD4+ subsets, Type 1 diabetes patients had TCRB CDR3s that were moderately but significantly shorter.

Sequenced material consisted of expressed TCRB transcripts (all of the isolated RNA was reverse transcribed). Some clones are missing from TCRdb's copy, which holds only in-frame ones; the method was immunoSEQ multiplex PCR. The sample lists more than 250,000 clones; roughly 22% were seen once. For these TCRs, the target antigens are not known. Sequencing used naive CD4+ T cells from blood. These receptors all stem from a woman in her forties with type 1 diabetes.

The chain uses TRBV18 and TRBJ1-2; 10 bases fit TRBD1. The CDR3 length is 12 residues. Germline values: CDR1 KGHSH, CDR2 LQKENI. The ends lost 6 bases at V and 8 bases at J; junction bases unmatched: 3. CDR3 loop: CASSMTGGGYTF. The CDR3 nucleotides are TGTGCCAGCTCGATGACAGGGGGCGGCTACACCTTC.

This clone was observed a few times. The V and J genes are TRBV5-4 and TRBJ2-5; tentatively, D is TRBD2 (5 bases). Deletions cut 1 base from V and 5 bases from J, with 12 bases between. The germline V gene encodes CDR1 SGHNT and CDR2 YYREEE (reference sequence). This CDR3 is 14 amino acids long. The CDR3 bases are TGTGCCAGCAGCTTGCAGAGGGATTCGGAGACCCAGTACTTC. This gives the protein CASSLQRDSETQYF.

The chain recombines TRBV29-1 with TRBJ1-1; D perhaps matches TRBD1 (6 bases). This CDR3 region has 13 residues. The ends were cut back, 7 bases at V and 2 bases at J, with 14 bases in the middle. Germline V CDR1 and CDR2: SQVTM, ANQGSEA. CDR3 nucleotides: TGCAGCGGGGTTAGGACAGCCAACACTGAAGCTTTCTTT. Amino acids: CSGVRTANTEAFF.

The chain combines TRBV30 with TRBJ2-1; the match to TRBD1 covers 7 bases. Trimming took 7 bases from V and 6 from J; bases not matched to a gene: 0. Germline V gene lookup returns CDR1 GTSNPN and CDR2 SVGIG (reference sequence). This CDR3 has 10 residues. DNA for the CDR3: TGTGCCTACAGGGGCAATGAGCAGTTCTTC. Amino acids: CAYRGNEQFF.

In nucleotides, the CDR3 is TGTGCCAGCAGTTATCGAGGCGTTGATTATAATTCACCCCTCCACTTT. It is translated as CASSYRGVDYNSPLHF. This chain joins TRBV6-5 and TRBJ1-6; D unresolved. The CDR3 is made up of 16 amino acids. Per germline, CDR1 MNHEY and CDR2 SVGAGI. V lost 3 bases and J lost 4, with 13 bases in between.

The V gene is TRBV5-1, the J gene TRBJ2-1; D may be TRBD2 (7 bases). The CDR3 is 13 residues long. V was pared by 4 bases and J by 9 bases, with 14 bases between. Germline-derived CDR1 and CDR2 are SGHRS and YFSETQ. The CDR3 sequence: CASSPGLQGEQFF. For the CDR3, the DNA is TGCGCCAGCAGCCCGGGACTACAGGGTGAGCAGTTCTTC.

This clone was seen only a few times. This sequence joins TRBV30 and TRBJ2-3, with 7 bases that match TRBD2. Per the germline V gene, CDR1 is GTSNPN and CDR2 is SVGIG (reference sequence). J lost 6 bases, V lost 2 bases, and 5 bases had no gene match. The CDR3 runs to 13 residues. CDR3 sequence (DNA): TGTGCCTGGAGTCATCGGGGAGGGGATACGCAGTATTTT. Protein sequence: CAWSHRGGDTQYF.

The sample holds a few counts of this clone. This chain links TRBV15 with TRBJ2-3; possible D gene TRBD2, 5 bases. The CDR3 runs to 13 residues. Looked up from germline, CDR1 is LNHNV and CDR2 is YYDKDF (reference sequence). Trimming took 8 bases from V and 1 from J, leaving 10 bases between them. The CDR3 region is CATGAVGTDTQYF. The CDR3, as DNA: TGTGCCACCGGAGCGGTCGGCACAGATACGCAGTATTTT.

This chain joins TRBV27 and TRBJ2-7; D gene unclear. The V end lost 5 bases, the J end lost 3 bases, and 11 bases lay between the germline ends. From germline, CDR1 is MNHEY and CDR2 SMNVEV (reference sequence). CDR3 length equals 13 residues. This chain's CDR3 is CASSEADSYEQYF. In DNA form, the CDR3 reads TGTGCCAGCAGTGAGGCGGATAGCTACGAGCAGTACTTC.

The chain couples TRBV28 to TRBJ2-1; possibly TRBD1 for D (6 bases). The V and J ends lost 4 bases and 7 bases respectively, with 14 bases between them. Germline CDR1 is MDHEN and CDR2 is SYDVKM. This CDR3 spans 14 amino acids. This chain's CDR3 is CASSSPEGDNEQFF. CDR3 nucleotides: TGTGCCAGCAGTTCCCCCGAGGGGGATAATGAGCAGTTCTTC.

This clone was detected a few times. The V call is TRBV11-1, the J call TRBJ2-1; 13 nucleotides align to TRBD2. Germline trimming cut 5 bases from V and 3 bases from J; bases unmatched to any gene: 4. This CDR3 comprises 16 residues. Per germline, CDR1 SGHAT and CDR2 FQDESV (reference sequence). Written as DNA, the CDR3 is TGTGCCAGCAGCGGCCGGACTAGCGGGGGCTACAATGAGCAGTTCTTC. This sequence encodes CASSGRTSGGYNEQFF.

Only a few counts were recorded for this clone. V usage is TRBV29-1 and J usage is TRBJ2-7; TRBD1 matches 7 bases. The CDR3 totals 13 residues. The V and J ends lost 4 bases and 5 bases, in that order; junction bases with no gene match: 8. The germline CDR1 and CDR2 sequences are SQVTM and ANQGSEA. Here the CDR3 DNA reads TGCAGCGTTGCGACAGGGACCCCCGACGAGCAGTACTTC. Encoded protein: CSVATGTPDEQYF.

The chain has TRBV18 and TRBJ1-1; tentatively, D is TRBD1 (5 bases). The ends were cut back, 2 bases at V and 3 bases at J, with 16 bases in the middle. The CDR3 totals 16 residues. Germline V lookup: CDR1 KGHSH, CDR2 LQKENI. For the CDR3, the DNA is TGTGCCAGCTCACCATCCACAGGAGACCTGGACACTGAAGCTTTCTTT. Its translation: CASSPSTGDLDTEAFF.

J is TRBJ2-5 and V is TRBV7-9, with D unclear. In germline, CDR1 is SEHNR, CDR2 FQNEAQ (reference sequence). The CDR3 runs to 13 residues. V lost 3 bases, J lost 4 bases, and 9 bases lay in between. CDR3 in amino acids: CASSFWQLETQYF. DNA for the CDR3: TGTGCCAGCAGCTTCTGGCAGTTAGAGACCCAGTACTTC.

V is TRBV4-3 and J is TRBJ1-2, with 10 bases that match TRBD1. This CDR3 region has 13 residues. Per the germline V gene, CDR1 is LGHNA and CDR2 is YSLEER. With 5 bases clipped from V and 7 bases from J, the junction kept 4 bases outside the gene matches. CDR3 loop: CASSARTGGGYTF. The DNA of the CDR3 is TGCGCCAGCAGCGCACGGACAGGGGGTGGCTACACCTTC.

This clone was seen a few times. V gene TRBV6-1 combines with J gene TRBJ2-3; maybe TRBD2 (5 bases). CDR1 is MNHNS and CDR2 is SASEGT in the germline V gene. V was cut by 8 bases and J by 0 bases, with 12 bases left in between. CDR3 size: 14 residues. CDR3 residues: CASGAAQSTDTQYF. CDR3 nucleotide sequence: TGTGCCAGCGGAGCGGCACAAAGCACAGATACGCAGTATTTT.

The chain links TRBV11-2 to TRBJ1-2; TRBD1 aligns across 8 bases. The CDR3 contains 13 residues. Germline V gene lookup returns CDR1 SGHAT and CDR2 FQNNGV. V was pared by 4 bases and J by 7 bases, with 5 bases of the junction left unmatched. The CDR3 bases are TGTGCCAGCAGCTCCGACAGGGGAAGTGGCTACACCTTC. This translates into CASSSDRGSGYTF. Full variable domain (remainder filled in from reference TRBV11-2 and TRBJ1-2): EAGVAQSPRYKIIEKRQSVAFWCNPISGHATLYWYQQILGQGPKLLIQFQNNGVVDDSQLPKDRFSAERLKGVDSTLKIQPAKLEDSAVYLCASSSDRGSGYTFGSGTRLTVV.

V usage is TRBV7-9 and J usage is TRBJ2-1, with 7 bases aligning to TRBD2. CDR3 length: 14 amino acids. V lost 5 bases, J lost 9 bases, and 10 bases stayed unmatched. Per the germline V gene, CDR1 is SEHNR and CDR2 is FQNEAQ (reference sequence). The CDR3 here is CASSGGDPSGEQFF. Here the CDR3 DNA reads TGTGCCAGCAGCGGGGGGGACCCCTCGGGTGAGCAGTTCTTC.

Turning to this clone: Given the absence of the conserved phenylalanine or tryptophan at the CDR3 end, a read error is likely. The V gene is TRBV29-1, the J gene TRBJ1-4, with a possible D match to TRBD1 (6 bases). Trimming removed 7 bases at V and 5 bases at J, with 11 bases between. CDR1 and CDR2 (germline): SQVTM, ANQGSEA. This CDR3 spans 12 amino acids. In DNA form, the CDR3 reads TGCAGCGGAGGTAGGGGGAATGAAAAACTGTTTTCT. Amino acids: CSGGRGNEKLFS.

This sequence joins TRBV29-1 and TRBJ2-7; a weak D match, TRBD2 (6 bases). Between the trimmed V and J ends, which lost 7 bases and 0 bases, there was a span of 19 bases. CDR3 length: 15 amino acids. CDR1 and CDR2 (germline): SQVTM, ANQGSEA. The CDR3 region is CSAGRPRGLSYEQYF. Written as DNA, the CDR3 is TGCAGCGCCGGACGGCCACGGGGACTCTCCTACGAGCAGTACTTC.

V is TRBV15 and J is TRBJ2-3, with 8 bases that match TRBD2. With 0 bases clipped from V and 2 bases from J, the junction kept 4 bases outside the gene matches. The germline V gene encodes CDR1 LNHNV and CDR2 YYDKDF (reference sequence). The CDR3 contains 16 residues. CDR3 residues: CATSRDAGGPTDTQYF. In nucleotides, the CDR3 is TGTGCCACCAGCAGAGATGCGGGGGGCCCCACAGATACGCAGTATTTT.

V and J are TRBV5-1 and TRBJ1-2; 7 positions agree with TRBD1. Per the germline V gene, CDR1 is SGHRS and CDR2 is YFSETQ. The CDR3 length is 17 residues. V shed 0 bases, J shed 0 bases, and the junction held 8 bases outside the gene matches. CDR3 nucleotides: TGCGCCAGCAGCTTGGGGGGACAGCCGAAAGCTAACTATGGCTACACCTTC. Translated, it gives CASSLGGQPKANYGYTF. The entire variable domain, with the rest obtained from reference TRBV5-1 and TRBJ1-2, is as follows: KAGVTQTPRYLIKTRGQQVTLSCSPISGHRSVSWYQQTPGQGLQFLFEYFSETQRNKGNFPGRFSGRQFSNSRSEMNVSTLELGDSALYLCASSLGGQPKANYGYTFGSGTRLTVV.

This sequence joins TRBV7-9 and TRBJ1-1; D is unresolved. The germline V gene encodes CDR1 SEHNR and CDR2 FQNEAQ (reference sequence). Trimming cost V 5 bases and J 1 base, with 8 bases left between them. The CDR3 spans 13 residues. The DNA for the CDR3 is TGTGCCAGCAGCCGGAGACCGAACACTGAAGCTTTCTTT. This translates into CASSRRPNTEAFF.

This clone was seen a handful of times. The DNA of the CDR3 is TGCGCCAGCAGCCTCCTCAGGGGCCACAGGGGAAGGCCTGAAGCTTTCTTT. Amino acids: CASSLLRGHRGRPEAFF. The chain uses TRBV4-3 and TRBJ1-1, with TRBD1 matching over 7 bases. V shed 4 bases and J 6 bases; nucleotides not matched to a gene: 17. The CDR3 length is 17 residues. CDR1 is LGHNA, CDR2 YSLEER, per germline.